This T cell receptor beta chain was identified during a study of Tregs in tolerant kidney transplant recipients. Findings and caveats of the study: Validation in larger populations is needed because few patients were studied. Expanding Tregs on activated donor B cells appeared to best identify donor-specific TCRbeta clones.

Points on this clone: The target antigen is unknown.

Libraries were prepared by immunoSEQ multiplex PCR; TCRdb keeps only in-frame clonotypes and omits some of them. The data hold 4,200 or so clones, with around 58% observed a single time. The sample comprised CD8+ T cells from blood cultured with allogeneic cells. The receptor comes from a human donor in good health.

The CDR3, as DNA: TGTGCCAGCAGGCATAACTATGGCTACACCTTC. It yields the protein CASRHNYGYTF. The rearrangement links TRBV11-2 to TRBJ1-2; D call uncertain. The CDR3 loop spans 11 amino acids. Germline V gives CDR1 SGHAT, CDR2 FQNNGV. Trimming removed 6 bases from V and 1 base from J, with 3 bases in between.